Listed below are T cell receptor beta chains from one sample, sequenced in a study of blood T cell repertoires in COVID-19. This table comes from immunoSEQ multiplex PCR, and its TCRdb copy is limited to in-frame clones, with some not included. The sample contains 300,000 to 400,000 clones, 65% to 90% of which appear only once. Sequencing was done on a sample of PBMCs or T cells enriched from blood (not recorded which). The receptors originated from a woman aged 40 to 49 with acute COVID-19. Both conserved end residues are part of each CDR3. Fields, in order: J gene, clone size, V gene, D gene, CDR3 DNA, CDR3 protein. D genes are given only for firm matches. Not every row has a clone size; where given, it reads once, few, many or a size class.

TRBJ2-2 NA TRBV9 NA TGTGCCAGCAGCCCGAACCCTAACCGGGGGACCGGGGAGCTGTTTTTT CASSPNPNRGTGELFF
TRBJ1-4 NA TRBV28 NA TGTGCCAGCAGTCGCGACAGCCGTAATGAAAAACTGTTTTTT CASSRDSRNEKLFF
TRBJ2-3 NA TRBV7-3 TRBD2 TGTGCCAGCAGCTTAATTAGCGGGGGTAGCACAGATACGCAGTATTTT CASSLISGGSTDTQYF
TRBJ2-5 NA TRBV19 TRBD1 TGTGCCAGTAGATTGACAGGGCAGGAGACCCAGTACTTC CASRLTGQETQYF
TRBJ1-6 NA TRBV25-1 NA TGTGCCAGCAGTGGATCCAGTTATTCACCCCTCCACTTT CASSGSSYSPLHF
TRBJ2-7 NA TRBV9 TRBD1 TGTGCCAGCAGCAAGGGGACAGATTCCTACGAGCAGTACTTC CASSKGTDSYEQYF
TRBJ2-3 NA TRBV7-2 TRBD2 TGTGCCAGCAGCCCGAGGACTAGCGGGAGCACAGATACGCAGTATTTT CASSPRTSGSTDTQYF
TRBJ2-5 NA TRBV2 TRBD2 TGTGCCAGCAGTTCTATGGGCGGGAGCCGGGAGACCCAGTACTTC CASSSMGGSRETQYF
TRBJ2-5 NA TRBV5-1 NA TGCGCCAGCAGCTCGGCTACTAGAGGGGAGACCCAGTACTTC CASSSATRGETQYF
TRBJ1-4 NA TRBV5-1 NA TGCGCCAGCAGCTTGGACAGGGCTTTGTATGAAAAACTGTTTTTT CASSLDRALYEKLFF
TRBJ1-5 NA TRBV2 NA TGTGCCAGCAGTGAGAGGACGCGGGCACAGCCCCAGCATTTT CASSERTRAQPQHF
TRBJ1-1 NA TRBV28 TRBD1 TGTGCCAGCCGCCTCCGGGACAGGGGAGAAGCTTTCTTT CASRLRDRGEAFF
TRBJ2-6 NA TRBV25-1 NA TGTGCCAGCAGTAACCCCGCGGGGGCCAACGTCCTGACTTTC CASSNPAGANVLTF
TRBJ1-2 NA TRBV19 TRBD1 TGTGCCAGTAGTTCCGGGACAGGGGCAGTACGGTATGGCTACACCTTC CASSSGTGAVRYGYTF
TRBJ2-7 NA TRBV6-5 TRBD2 TGTGCCAGCAGTCAAAGTAGCGGGAGATCCTACGAGCAGTACTTC CASSQSSGRSYEQYF
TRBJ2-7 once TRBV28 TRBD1 TGTGCCAGCAGTTTACCTTGGGACAGATACTACGAGCAGTACTTC CASSLPWDRYYEQYF
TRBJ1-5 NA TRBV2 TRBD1 TGTGCCAGCAGGGCCAGGACAGGGGGCATCCAGCCCCAGCATTTT CASRARTGGIQPQHF
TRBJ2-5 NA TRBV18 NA TGTGCCAGCTCACCACCCTCGGGGAGCCAAGAGACCCAGTACTTC CASSPPSGSQETQYF